The 14 T cell receptor beta chains below come from one sample, sequenced in a study of CD8 T cells in ankylosing spondylitis. TCRdb passed the 5' RACE reads through MiXCR, listing each CDR3 protein once. The profile shows 300,000 to 400,000 distinct CDR3 sequences, approximately 22% of them singletons. The sample was blood, either unsorted or a sorted T cell fraction (not recorded which). These receptors were taken from a male donor with ankylosing spondylitis or in good health (not recorded which).

The CDR3 reads CAWSRGQGHEQYF. CDR3 nucleotides: TGTGCCTGGAGTCGTGGACAGGGGCACGAGCAGTACTTC. V usage is TRBV30 and J usage is TRBJ2-7; 9 bases fit TRBD1. After removal of 2 bases from V and 5 bases from J, the junction contained 4 bases not matched to a gene. Germline V gives CDR1 GTSNPN, CDR2 SVGIG (reference sequence). The CDR3 covers 13 residues.

This clonotype has only a few counts. The chain couples TRBV18 to TRBJ2-2, with D unclear. The CDR3 has 15 residues. In germline, CDR1 is KGHSH, CDR2 LQKENI. V was trimmed by 3 bases and J by 0 bases, leaving 8 bases between them. CDR3 sequence reads: CASSPVEANTGELFF. The CDR3 DNA reads as TGTGCCAGCTCACCGGTAGAAGCGAACACCGGGGAGCTGTTTTTT.

The rearrangement uses TRBV5-6 and TRBJ2-7; D could derive from TRBD1 or TRBD2 (5 bases each). The CDR3 consists of 15 residues. Looked up from germline, CDR1 is SGHDT and CDR2 is YYEEEE. Trimming pared 2 bases from V and 1 base from J, leaving 13 bases between. CDR3 coding DNA: TGTGCCAGCAGCTTCCCAGGGTGGGGGTCCTACGAGCAGTACTTC. It specifies CASSFPGWGSYEQYF.

A few counts support this clonotype. The chain employs TRBV6-6 and TRBJ1-1; a possible D gene is TRBD1 (5 bases). Germline V CDR1 and CDR2: MNHNY, SVGAGI (reference sequence). The ends were cut back, 7 bases at V and 2 bases at J, with 11 bases in the middle. The CDR3 runs to 13 residues. This CDR3 reads CASTLQENTEAFF. The CDR3 DNA follows: TGTGCCAGCACCTTACAGGAAAACACTGAAGCTTTCTTT.

The chain carries TRBV7-2 and TRBJ2-7; 8 bases are shared with TRBD2. The germline gives CDR1 SGHTA, CDR2 FQGNSA. Trimming removed 3 bases from V and 6 bases from J; junction bases left unmatched: 10. CDR3 length: 15 residues. The CDR3 here is CASSFLGGGIVEQYF. The CDR3 coding sequence is TGTGCCAGCAGCTTTCTTGGCGGGGGGATTGTCGAGCAGTACTTC.

V usage is TRBV2 and J usage is TRBJ2-1; TRBD2 matches 10 bases. With 5 bases clipped from V and 8 bases from J, the junction kept 18 bases outside the gene matches. CDR1 and CDR2 from the germline V gene are SNHLY and FYNNEI. The CDR3 totals 18 residues. CDR3 DNA: TGTGCCAGCAGTCGCCAACCGGGTACACTAGCGGGGTCCGATGAGCAGTTCTTC. Translated: CASSRQPGTLAGSDEQFF.

This clonotype was observed a few times. The chain combines TRBV30 with TRBJ2-2; D gene unclear. Trimming left V 0 bases short and J 0 bases short, with 11 bases between. Germline V CDR1 and CDR2: GTSNPN, SVGIG (reference sequence). The CDR3 loop spans 16 amino acids. CDR3 region: CAWSVLPGPNTGELFF. The CDR3, as DNA: TGTGCCTGGAGTGTATTACCCGGGCCGAACACCGGGGAGCTGTTTTTT.

This clonotype was seen a few times. CDR3 residues: CASLGRGSYEQYF. The CDR3 DNA reads as TGTGCCTCCCTGGGTCGGGGCTCCTACGAGCAGTACTTC. J is TRBJ2-7 and V is TRBV30; the D gene is possibly TRBD2 (5 bases). The V gene lost 7 bases and the J gene lost 0 bases, with 13 bases spanning the gap. CDR3 length: 13 amino acids. Germline CDR1 GTSNPN, CDR2 SVGIG (reference sequence).

This clonotype was counted only a few times. J is TRBJ2-3 and V is TRBV29-1; maybe TRBD1 (6 bases). CDR1 SQVTM and CDR2 ANQGSEA come from the germline V gene. V was cut by 3 bases and J by 0 bases, with 16 bases left in between. The CDR3 spans 16 residues. The DNA of the CDR3 is TGCAGCGTTGAGAGTTTTGGGGGCCTGAGCACAGATACGCAGTATTTT. This encodes CSVESFGGLSTDTQYF.

This clonotype was detected a few times. The chain combines TRBV5-1 with TRBJ2-1; the D is unclear. The germline V gene has CDR1 SGHRS and CDR2 YFSETQ. This CDR3 has 15 amino acids. V was clipped by 0 bases and J by 4 bases, with 11 bases between them. CDR3 DNA: TGCGCCAGCAGCTTGGGTTTCTTGGGTTACAATGAGCAGTTCTTC. Protein product: CASSLGFLGYNEQFF.

This chain connects TRBV5-1 to TRBJ2-3; TRBD1 matches 7 bases. Germline V gene sequence: CDR1 SGHRS, CDR2 YFSETQ. V was pared by 4 bases and J by 3 bases, with 5 bases of the junction left unmatched. The CDR3 covers 14 residues. This CDR3 is CASSPDRTTDTQYF. The CDR3, as DNA: TGCGCCAGCAGCCCGGACAGGACGACAGATACGCAGTATTTT.

CDR3 loop: CASSLGHPNTQYF. In DNA form, the CDR3 reads TGTGCCAGCAGCCTGGGACATCCTAATACGCAGTATTTT. The V call is TRBV12-3 or TRBV12-4, the J call TRBJ2-3, with a tentative D call TRBD1 (6 bases). The CDR3 is 13 amino acids. Trimming left V 6 bases short and J 7 bases short, with 14 bases between.

This clonotype was counted only a few times. The chain links TRBV5-1 to TRBJ2-5; TRBD1 matches 9 bases. V lost 4 bases and J lost 5; bases outside the gene matches: 9. The germline gives CDR1 SGHRS, CDR2 YFSETQ. The CDR3 runs to 15 residues. The CDR3 reads CASSHGDRETETQYF. CDR3 nucleotides: TGCGCCAGCAGCCACGGGGACAGGGAGACGGAGACCCAGTACTTC.

In this sample, this clonotype turned up a few times. The chain combines TRBV12-3 or TRBV12-4 with TRBJ2-7, with TRBD1 identical over 7 bases. The V segment lost 8 bases and the J segment 2 bases; nucleotides outside the gene matches: 9. CDR3 length: 14 residues. CDR3 residues: CASSTDRRTYEQYF. CDR3 coding DNA: TGTGCCAGCTCTACGGACAGGCGTACCTACGAGCAGTACTTC.